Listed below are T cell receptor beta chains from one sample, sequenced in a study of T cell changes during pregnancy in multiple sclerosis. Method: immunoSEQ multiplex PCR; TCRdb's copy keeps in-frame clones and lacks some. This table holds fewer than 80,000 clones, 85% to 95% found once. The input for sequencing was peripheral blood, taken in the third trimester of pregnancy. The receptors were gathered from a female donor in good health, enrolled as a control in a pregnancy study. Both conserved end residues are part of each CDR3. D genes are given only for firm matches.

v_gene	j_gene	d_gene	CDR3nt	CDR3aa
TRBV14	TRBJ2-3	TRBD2	TGTGCCAGCAGCCCCTTAGCGGGAGGGGATAGTGATACGCAGTATTTT	CASSPLAGGDSDTQYF
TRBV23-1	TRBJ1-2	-	TGCGCCAGCAGTCATACCTCGGACTATGGCTACACCTTC	CASSHTSDYGYTF
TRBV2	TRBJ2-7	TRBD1	TGTGCCAGTCAGGGGGCAGGCACCTACGAGCAGTACTTC	CASQGAGTYEQYF
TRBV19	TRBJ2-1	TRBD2	TGTGCCAATAGTATAAGCGGGGCCTACAATGAGCAGTTCTTC	CANSISGAYNEQFF
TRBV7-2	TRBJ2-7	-	TGTGCCAGCAGCCCTCGCCTCCCTACCCCACAGTACTTC	CASSPRLPTPQYF
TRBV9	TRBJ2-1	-	TGTGCCAGCAGCGTAGGTCGCGCGGGTCTCAATGAGCAGTTCTTC	CASSVGRAGLNEQFF
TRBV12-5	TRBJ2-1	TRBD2	TGTGCTAGTGGTTCGCGGGGGGTCTCCTACAATGAGCAGTTCTTC	CASGSRGVSYNEQFF
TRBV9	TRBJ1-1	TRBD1	TGTGCCAGCAGCGGGGACGGGACAGGGGTATTTAGTTGGACTGAAGCTTTCTTT	CASSGDGTGVFSWTEAFF
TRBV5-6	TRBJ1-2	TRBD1	TGTGCCAGCAGCCCCGGGACAGGGACGGGCTACACCTTC	CASSPGTGTGYTF
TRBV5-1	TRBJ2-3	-	TGCGCCAGCAGCTTTCCGGGGGAAGATACGCAGTATTTT	CASSFPGEDTQYF